The 6 T cell receptor beta chains listed next were all sequenced from one sample in a study of cytomegalovirus exposure and HLA in healthy donors (TCRdb year 2017). The library came from the immunoSEQ multiplex PCR assay. For the multiplex PCR, a mixture combining 60 forward primers for TCR Vbeta segments and 13 reverse primers for TCR Jbeta segments was used. In TCRdb, the immuneACCESS table is reduced to in-frame sequences with V and J assigned. These tables do not hold every clone; where another copy was compared, an unresolved V gene accounts for under half, and the others remain unexplained. The sample contains some 180,000 clones, 75% to 90% of them found a single time. The leading ten clones occupy 1.4% of the sample. The sequenced sample was PBMCs. These receptor sequences come from a girl between 10 and 17 years old in good health and CMV-seropositive.

J is TRBJ2-1 and V is TRBV19; tentatively, D is TRBD1 (6 bases). The V end was cut by 3 bases, the J end by 5 bases, with 8 bases between. CDR3 length: 13 amino acids. CDR1 LNHDA and CDR2 SQIVND come from the germline V gene (reference sequence). The CDR3 is CASSMNRDNEQFF. CDR3 bases: TGTGCCAGTAGTATGAACAGGGACAATGAGCAGTTCTTC.

V is TRBV30 and J is TRBJ2-3; TRBD2 agrees at 8 bases. The length of the CDR3 is 16 residues. The ends lost 5 bases at V and 0 bases at J; junction bases unmatched: 10. Germline V lookup: CDR1 GTSNPN, CDR2 SVGIG (reference sequence). The CDR3 bases are TGTGCCTGGGGGGCTTCCATAGCGGGAAGCACAGATACGCAGTATTTT. Translating it yields CAWGASIAGSTDTQYF.

V and J are TRBV12-5 and TRBJ2-1; TRBD2 agrees at 9 bases. The CDR3 loop spans 18 amino acids. The germline V gene encodes CDR1 LGHNT and CDR2 FRNRAP. Trimming removed 3 bases from V and 7 bases from J; junction bases left unmatched: 16. CDR3 DNA: TGTGCTAGTGGTTTTGGATCTGCGGGAGGGCCGCTCCCTAATGAGCAGTTCTTC. As protein: CASGFGSAGGPLPNEQFF.

This CDR3 reads CASSLSRGGSYEQYF. DNA for the CDR3: TGCGCCAGCAGCCTTTCAAGGGGAGGCTCCTACGAGCAGTACTTC. This sequence joins TRBV4-3 and TRBJ2-7; maybe TRBD2 (6 bases). V lost 4 bases to trimming and J lost 0 bases, with 13 bases between them. Germline lookup yields CDR1 LGHNA and CDR2 YSLEER. The CDR3 spans 15 residues.

The gene calls are TRBV15 and TRBJ1-1; 8 bases line up with TRBD1. CDR3 length: 15 residues. Germline CDR1 LNHNV, CDR2 YYDKDF (reference sequence). The junction had 8 bases not matched to a gene; V was cut back by 2 bases and J by 6 bases. This CDR3 reads CATSRYFGTGPEAFF. The CDR3 nucleotides are TGTGCCACCAGCAGATACTTCGGGACAGGCCCTGAAGCTTTCTTT.

The chain uses TRBV6-5 and TRBJ2-1, with D possibly matching TRBD2 (6 bases). The V gene lost 6 bases and the J gene lost 0 bases, with 12 bases spanning the gap. Germline V gene sequence: CDR1 MNHEY, CDR2 SVGAGI. CDR3 size: 15 residues. CDR3 residues: CASSFSGSSYNEQFF. The CDR3 DNA reads as TGTGCCAGCAGCTTTAGCGGCAGCTCCTACAATGAGCAGTTCTTC.